The present T cell receptor (beta chain) was sequenced within a study of blood T cell repertoires in COVID-19 (dated by TCRdb to 2020 to 2021). At the level of the whole study: Collaborator samples came from the United States, Italy and Spain and covered acute and convalescent phases of COVID-19. The material from the prospective study consisted of cDNA or gDNA derived from T cells, B-cell-depleted T cells, or PBMCs. The dataset comprised deeply sampled blood TCRbeta repertoires from subjects exposed to, actively infected with, or recovered from COVID-19. The repertoires were released in a freely available public database intended as a resource for research on the immune response to SARS-CoV-2. The samples were drawn from the first 160 participants of the ongoing ImmuneRACE study and from under 1,500 subjects provided by 6 global collaborators. Sample metadata almost always included a de-identified subject ID, COVID-19 status, age in years and sex. HLA class I and class II types, where available, came from metadata supplied by the sample provider rather than from assay-based typing. Broad study findings and their caveats: How much clinical and demographic metadata was included differed by source and by participant, and the metadata was provided uncurated.

One collaborating source in Seattle enrolled patients during active infection and followed them longitudinally through the course of disease. The collaborating institutions used their own protocols to collect whole blood in K2EDTA tubes. For TCRbeta analysis, collaborator samples were shipped as frozen whole blood, as isolated PBMCs, or as DNA extracted from either sample type. TCRbeta CDR3 regions were amplified from genomic DNA by means of the immunoSEQ Assay, a bias-controlled multiplex PCR. The paper's data handling went like this. Within the assay, amplification of reference gene primers was used to estimate how many nucleated cells each sample contained. Sequence reads were collapsed and filtered to measure the absolute abundance of every unique TCRbeta CDR3 rearrangement. Productive Simpson clonality was computed per sample as the square root of Simpson's diversity index over productive rearrangements. The immuneACCESS repertoire file appears here via TCRdb, limited to in-frame rearrangements. These files lack a portion of the clones; in checked studies, under half of the deficit traces to unresolved V genes, and the cause of the others is not known. For V, J and clone size, that table is used; D and trimming come from the DNA. The sample yields 75,000 to 85,000 clones; around 84% were counted once. 10% to 11% of the sample is held by the ten biggest clonotypes.

As concerns this clone: Its antigen is unknown. Base qualities are not provided; no much larger clone lies one nucleotide away.

This receptor was obtained from a man aged 60 to 69 with COVID-19, enrolled during active disease. The sequenced sample was peripheral blood.

This receptor has the CDR3 CASSASGGRGNTIYF. In nucleotide form, the sequence is TGTGCCAGCAGCGCCTCAGGGGGCCGTGGAAACACCATATATTTT. This chain is built from TRBV7-3 and TRBJ1-3; 8 junctional bases match TRBD1. The germline V gene provides CDR1 SGHTA and CDR2 FQGTGA. The CDR3 sequence holds 15 residues, the cysteine and phenylalanine included. The entry retains the CDR3 DNA only, 45 bases that are in frame from base 1. From V the trimming removes 5 bases and from J it removes 3 bases, while the gene matches leave 6 bases of the junction unaccounted for.